This TCR beta chain was sequenced in a study of blood T cell repertoires in COVID-19. Study background: Some COVID-19 samples were acute and others convalescent; all came from the United States, Italy and Spain. The analysed material was cDNA or gDNA that came from T cells, B-cell-depleted T cells, or PBMCs.

In the authors' methods: Amplification from reference gene primers served as the basis for estimated nucleated cell counts. Sequencing was performed with immunoSEQ multiplex PCR; in TCRdb, only in-frame clones are kept and a portion is missing. The V and J calls and clone size were taken over from that table, and D and trimming were inferred from the DNA. This sample has over 150,000 clones, with around 85% found just once. The sample consisted of peripheral blood. The TCR sequence derives from a man aged 65 to 85 with active or convalescent COVID-19.

The CDR3 sequence: CSARGGANVLTF. CDR3 nucleotide sequence: TGCAGCGCCAGGGGTGGGGCCAACGTCCTGACTTTC. V is TRBV29-1 and J is TRBJ2-6; TRBD1 is a possible D gene (6 bases). V lost 7 bases and J 3 bases, leaving 7 bases between the germline ends. Germline CDR1 SQVTM, CDR2 ANQGSEA. The CDR3 is made up of 12 amino acids.